Below are 19 T cell receptor beta chains sequenced from a single sample in a study of blood T cell repertoires in COVID-19. The assay was immunoSEQ multiplex PCR, and TCRdb's table has in-frame clones only and misses some. The repertoire has about 150,000 clones, 80% to 90% of them found once; the top ten carry 10% to 15%. Sequenced material: peripheral blood. These receptor sequences come from a man aged 18 to 35 with COVID-19, enrolled during active disease.

This clone was observed a handful of times. The chain recombines TRBV7-2 with TRBJ2-5; D possibly corresponds to TRBD2 (6 bases). Trimming removed 3 bases from V and 2 bases from J, with 16 bases in between. CDR3 length equals 16 residues. Germline CDR1 reads SGHTA; CDR2 reads FQGNSA. The CDR3 DNA sequence: TGTGCCAGCAGCTTGGGGCACGGGGGTGTTCAAGAGACCCAGTACTTC. Residues: CASSLGHGGVQETQYF.

V gene TRBV4-1 combines with J gene TRBJ2-1; D gene ambiguous. The germline V gene encodes CDR1 MGHRA and CDR2 YSYEKL. The CDR3 runs 13 residues. Trimming cost V 2 bases and J 8 bases, with 10 bases left between them. The CDR3 DNA sequence: TGCGCCAGCAGCCAAAGACTCCGGGATGAGCAGTTCTTC. Its protein is CASSQRLRDEQFF.

The V call is TRBV7-8, the J call TRBJ1-2, with D possibly matching TRBD1 (5 bases). Trimming stripped 3 bases from V and 4 bases from J, with 12 bases between. Per the germline V gene, CDR1 is SGHVS and CDR2 is FQNEAQ. The length of the CDR3 is 14 residues. The CDR3 reads CASSFGGEGYGYTF. CDR3 DNA sequence: TGTGCCAGCAGCTTCGGGGGGGAAGGCTATGGCTACACCTTC.

The chain recombines TRBV9 with TRBJ1-2; tentative D call: TRBD1 (6 bases). In germline, CDR1 is SGDLS, CDR2 YYNGEE. This CDR3 is 13 amino acids long. V lost 0 bases and J lost 6, with 9 bases in between. This CDR3 reads CASSVVTGHGYTF. Here the CDR3 DNA reads TGTGCCAGCAGCGTAGTCACAGGGCATGGCTACACCTTC.

The V gene is TRBV19, the J gene TRBJ2-3; no firm D call. CDR3 length: 13 residues. Germline V lookup: CDR1 LNHDA, CDR2 SQIVND (reference sequence). The germline V and J ends were trimmed by 3 bases and 2 bases, with 6 bases remaining between them. CDR3 region: CASSIRNTDTQYF. The CDR3 DNA follows: TGTGCCAGTAGTATTCGTAACACAGATACGCAGTATTTT. The variable domain in full, completed from reference TRBV19 and TRBJ2-3, reads DGGITQSPKYLFRKEGQNVTLSCEQNLNHDAMYWYRQDPGQGLRLIYYSQIVNDFQKGDIAEGYSVSREKKESFPLTVTSAQKNPTAFYLCASSIRNTDTQYFGPGTRLTVL.

This clone was seen a handful of times. This chain connects TRBV5-1 to TRBJ1-4; TRBD1 agrees at 9 bases. Trimming removed 3 bases from V and 4 bases from J; junction bases left unmatched: 7. From germline, CDR1 is SGHRS and CDR2 YFSETQ. This CDR3 spans 16 amino acids. The CDR3 DNA follows: TGCGCCAGCAGCTGGGGGGACAGGGTGCTTAATGAAAAACTGTTTTTT. It is translated as CASSWGDRVLNEKLFF.

The rearrangement uses TRBV3-1 (or the pseudogene TRBV3-2) and TRBJ2-7, with 8 bases matching TRBD2. The germline gives CDR1 LGHDT, CDR2 YNNKEL (reference sequence). CDR3 length: 16 residues. Trimming removed 1 base from V and 1 base from J; junction bases left unmatched: 6. CDR3 in amino acids: CASSQGSGRGSYEQYF. The CDR3 bases are TGTGCCAGCAGCCAAGGCAGCGGGAGAGGGTCCTACGAGCAGTACTTC.

The chain carries TRBV24-1 and TRBJ2-1, with 7 positions matching TRBD2. Trimming at V came to 4 bases and at J to 5 bases, leaving 16 bases not matched to a gene. Germline loops: CDR1 KGHDR, CDR2 SFDVKD. The CDR3 extends over 18 amino acids. CDR3 DNA: TGTGCCACCAGTGAGGTGGGAGGGCCATTTCACCAGGACAATGAGCAGTTCTTC. As protein: CATSEVGGPFHQDNEQFF.

The rearrangement joins TRBV7-2 to TRBJ1-6, with TRBD1 matching 7 bases. The junction had 2 bases not matched to a gene; V was cut back by 1 base and J by 5 bases. Germline V gene data show CDR1 as SGHTA and CDR2 as FQGNSA. CDR3 length: 15 amino acids. CDR3 nucleotide sequence: TGTGCCAGCAGCTTAGTCACAGGGGATAATTCACCCCTCCACTTT. It is translated as CASSLVTGDNSPLHF.

The chain recombines TRBV7-6 with TRBJ1-1; D unresolved. In germline, CDR1 is SGHVS, CDR2 FNYEAQ. The V and J ends lost 1 base and 2 bases respectively, with 11 bases between them. The CDR3 loop spans 15 amino acids. CDR3 DNA sequence: TGTGCCAGCAGCTTAGATGGGTGGGCAAACACTGAAGCTTTCTTT. This encodes CASSLDGWANTEAFF. The whole variable domain, filled in from reference TRBV7-6 and TRBJ1-1, reads GAGVSQSPRYKVTKRGQDVALRCDPISGHVSLYWYRQALGQGPEFLTYFNYEAQQDKSGLPNDRFSAERPEGSISTLTIQRTEQRDSAMYRCASSLDGWANTEAFFGQGTRLTVV.

The chain combines TRBV15 with TRBJ2-1; TRBD1 matches 7 bases. The CDR3 runs to 15 residues. CDR1 and CDR2 (germline): LNHNV, YYDKDF (reference sequence). V trimming: 1 base; J trimming: 8 bases; junction bases outside the gene matches: 8. DNA of the CDR3: TGTGCCACCAGCAGAGCCAGAGGGGGCCGGGATGAGCAGTTCTTC. Protein sequence: CATSRARGGRDEQFF.

V is TRBV19 and J is TRBJ2-2; tentative D call: TRBD1 (5 bases). Germline V gene data show CDR1 as LNHDA and CDR2 as SQIVND (reference sequence). V was clipped by 9 bases and J by 1 base, with 9 bases between them. The CDR3 totals 13 residues. CDR3 DNA sequence: TGTGCCAGCCTGGGGCAGAACACCGGGGAGCTGTTTTTT. It is translated as CASLGQNTGELFF.

CDR3 bases: TGTGCCAGCAGAACCTCGGGACAGGGGGCCGGCTACACCTTC. Amino acids: CASRTSGQGAGYTF. The V and J genes are TRBV6-1 and TRBJ1-2; 12 nucleotides line up with TRBD1. V trimming: 6 bases; J trimming: 8 bases; junction bases outside the gene matches: 7. The CDR3 has 14 amino acids. Germline V gene lookup returns CDR1 MNHNS and CDR2 SASEGT.

The chain links TRBV7-3 to TRBJ1-1, with TRBD1 matching over 7 bases. Trimming cost V 5 bases and J 1 base; bases outside gene matches: 4. The CDR3 is made up of 14 amino acids. Germline assignment: CDR1 SGHTA and CDR2 FQGTGA. For the CDR3, the DNA is TGTGCCAGCAGCACAGGGGTCCCGAACACTGAAGCTTTCTTT. It codes for CASSTGVPNTEAFF.

The V and J genes are TRBV11-3 and TRBJ1-3; D is uncertain. In germline, CDR1 is SGHNT, CDR2 YENEEA. The V end was cut by 3 bases, the J end by 2 bases, with 5 bases between. The CDR3 is 13 residues long. The CDR3 reads CASSFGAGNTIYF. The CDR3 coding sequence is TGTGCCAGCAGCTTCGGGGCTGGAAACACCATATATTTT.

This chain connects TRBV7-2 to TRBJ1-6, with a weak D call TRBD1 (5 bases). The germline gives CDR1 SGHTA, CDR2 FQGNSA. V lost 0 bases to trimming and J lost 9 bases, with 6 bases between them. CDR3 length: 13 residues. The CDR3 DNA is TGTGCCAGCAGCTTAGCGGGGGGTTCACCCCTCCACTTT. As protein: CASSLAGGSPLHF. Drawing the rest from reference TRBV7-2 and TRBJ1-6, the complete variable domain is GAGVSQSPSNKVTEKGKDVELRCDPISGHTALYWYRQSLGQGLEFLIYFQGNSAPDKSGLPSDRFSAERTGGSVSTLTIQRTQQEDSAVYLCASSLAGGSPLHFGNGTRLTVT.

The J gene is TRBJ2-1, the V gene TRBV5-4, with TRBD2 as a possible D gene (5 bases). V was clipped by 3 bases and J by 2 bases, with 12 bases between them. Germline values: CDR1 SGHNT, CDR2 YYREEE (reference sequence). The CDR3 covers 15 residues. The CDR3 DNA reads as TGTGCCAGCAGCTCCCCCTCCGGGGCCTACAATGAGCAGTTCTTC. Protein product: CASSSPSGAYNEQFF.

CDR3 DNA: TGTGCCAGCAGCTTGGGGAGGGAGGGTGAGCAGTTCTTC. Encoded protein: CASSLGREGEQFF. This chain uses TRBV5-6 with TRBJ2-1, with 7 bases identical to TRBD2. The CDR3 is 13 residues long. Germline values: CDR1 SGHDT, CDR2 YYEEEE. Losses at the gene ends were 0 bases for V and 9 bases for J; bases not matched to a gene: 3.

This clone was recorded at least ten times. This rearrangement joins TRBV9 to TRBJ2-2; TRBD1 is a possible D gene (6 bases). The CDR3 loop spans 15 amino acids. Germline V CDR1 and CDR2: SGDLS, YYNGEE. Trimming removed 1 base from V and 1 base from J, with 8 bases in between. The CDR3 region is CASSVQGLNTGELFF. The CDR3 bases are TGTGCCAGCAGCGTACAGGGGTTGAACACCGGGGAGCTGTTTTTT.